One and the same sample provided the 11 T cell receptor beta chains below, sequenced in a study of cytomegalovirus exposure and HLA in healthy donors. The study ran its PCR with 60 Vbeta and 13 Jbeta primers. Profiled with immunoSEQ multiplex PCR; TCRdb holds only in-frame clones, not every one. The table has some 110,000 clones, approximately 82% seen once. Sequencing was performed on PBMCs. The receptors stem from a man aged 25-45 years in good health and CMV-seropositive.

This chain joins TRBV19 and TRBJ2-6; weak D call: TRBD1 (6 bases). The CDR3 covers 16 residues. Trimming cost V 4 bases and J 0 bases, with 10 bases left between them. In germline, CDR1 is LNHDA, CDR2 SQIVND (reference sequence). The CDR3 region is CASSTRQDSGANVLTF. The CDR3 coding sequence is TGTGCCAGTAGTACCCGACAGGACTCTGGGGCCAACGTCCTGACTTTC.

The gene calls are TRBV9 and TRBJ2-3; perhaps TRBD2 as D (7 bases). The CDR3 contains 15 residues. The germline gives CDR1 SGDLS, CDR2 YYNGEE. Trimming shortened V by 0 bases and J by 3 bases, and 11 bases separated the two germline ends. CDR3 sequence (DNA): TGTGCCAGCAGCGTAGTGGGGGGGGCTACAGATACGCAGTATTTT. It codes for CASSVVGGATDTQYF.

This clone has only one observation. Within the sample, other DNA sequences also encode this same CDR3. CDR3 amino acids: CASWAQTAPYEQYF. The CDR3 nucleotides are TGTGCCAGCTGGGCGCAAACTGCACCCTACGAGCAGTACTTC. The rearrangement links TRBV5-4 to TRBJ2-7, with no clear D. CDR1 and CDR2 from the germline V gene are SGHNT and YYREEE (reference sequence). Trimming cost V 7 bases and J 2 bases, with 16 bases left between them. This CDR3 comprises 14 residues.

This chain joins TRBV18 and TRBJ1-3, with 12 bases matching TRBD1. Germline CDR1 is KGHSH and CDR2 is LQKENI. Losses at the gene ends were 3 bases for V and 2 bases for J; bases not matched to a gene: 2. The CDR3 contains 16 residues. The CDR3 loop reads CASSPGQGAPGNTIYF. In DNA form, the CDR3 reads TGTGCCAGCTCACCGGGACAGGGGGCGCCTGGAAACACCATATATTTT.

CDR3 nucleotides: TGTGCCTGGAACGGGCTAGCGGGAGCGGACCAGTACTTC. The encoded protein is CAWNGLAGADQYF. This chain connects TRBV30 to TRBJ2-5; 10 positions match TRBD2. Germline CDR1 and CDR2: GTSNPN and SVGIG (reference sequence). Trimming cost V 4 bases and J 10 bases; bases outside gene matches: 9. The CDR3 covers 13 residues.

The V gene is TRBV5-1, the J gene TRBJ1-1; D possibly corresponds to TRBD1 (6 bases). V lost 2 bases, J lost 0 bases, and 26 bases lay in between. Germline V lookup: CDR1 SGHRS, CDR2 YFSETQ. The CDR3 has 20 amino acids. Written as DNA, the CDR3 is TGCGCCAGCAGCTTCAACGCAAAGATTACAGGGAGACCCTTGAACACTGAAGCTTTCTTT. Residues: CASSFNAKITGRPLNTEAFF. Supplemented by reference TRBV5-1 and TRBJ1-1, the full variable domain reads KAGVTQTPRYLIKTRGQQVTLSCSPISGHRSVSWYQQTPGQGLQFLFEYFSETQRNKGNFPGRFSGRQFSNSRSEMNVSTLELGDSALYLCASSFNAKITGRPLNTEAFFGQGTRLTVV.

The chain recombines TRBV29-1 with TRBJ1-2; 8 bases agree with TRBD1. The CDR3 is 14 residues long. The ends lost 6 bases at V and 2 bases at J; junction bases unmatched: 8. Germline CDR1 reads SQVTM; CDR2 reads ANQGSEA. Written as DNA, the CDR3 is TGCAGCGTAACAAGACAGGGGCTAAACTATGGCTACACCTTC. It translates to CSVTRQGLNYGYTF.

The chain combines TRBV9 with TRBJ1-1; 10 bases agree with TRBD1. J was trimmed by 4 bases and V by 3 bases; bases with no gene match: 9. The V gene's germline CDR1 is SGDLS and CDR2 YYNGEE. The length of the CDR3 is 16 residues. This CDR3 is CASSGRQGARITEAFF. Here the CDR3 DNA reads TGTGCCAGCAGCGGAAGACAGGGGGCTAGGATCACTGAAGCTTTCTTT.

The rearrangement joins TRBV7-9 to TRBJ2-7; D call uncertain. The V end was cut by 0 bases, the J end by 2 bases, with 11 bases between. Germline CDR1 and CDR2: SEHNR and FQNEAQ (reference sequence). There are 15 residues in the CDR3. The CDR3 DNA follows: TGTGCCAGCAGCTTAGCGTACAGTGGCCCCTACGAGCAGTACGTC. Its translation is CASSLAYSGPYEQYV.

The rearrangement joins TRBV2 to TRBJ2-5, with 7 bases fitting TRBD1. V trimming: 5 bases; J trimming: 1 base; junction bases outside the gene matches: 4. Germline V gene sequence: CDR1 SNHLY, CDR2 FYNNEI. The CDR3 spans 14 residues. The DNA for the CDR3 is TGTGCCAGCAGTAGACAGGGACCCCAAGAGACCCAGTACTTC. Amino acids: CASSRQGPQETQYF.

The chain couples TRBV29-1 to TRBJ1-5; tentative D call: TRBD1 (6 bases). The germline V gene encodes CDR1 SQVTM and CDR2 ANQGSEA. CDR3 length equals 14 residues. Trimming took 4 bases from V and 1 from J, leaving 11 bases between them. The CDR3 loop reads CSVGAGVSNQPQHF. In DNA, the CDR3 is TGCAGCGTTGGTGCAGGGGTAAGCAATCAGCCCCAGCATTTT.